This TCR beta chain was captured in a study of radiotherapy plus CTLA-4 blockade in lung cancer. Overall study findings and caveats: In blood, TCR clones derived from the tumor expanded after radiotherapy plus ipilimumab.

Data came from immunoSEQ multiplex PCR; TCRdb stores just in-frame clones and leaves some out. The sample yields more than 40,000 clones, around 83% seen once. With regard to this clone: As yet, its antigen is unknown.

Trimming left V 4 bases short and J 4 bases short, with 17 bases between. CDR1 is LGHNA and CDR2 is YSLEER in the germline V gene. The CDR3 covers 15 residues. The chain links TRBV4-3 to TRBJ2-7, with D possibly matching TRBD2 (6 bases). This material consisted of peripheral blood, taken from a patient treated with radiotherapy plus ipilimumab. The TCR comes from a human donor with non-small cell lung cancer who had stable disease on radiotherapy plus ipilimumab. CDR3: CASSPRQGGEYEQYF. DNA for the CDR3: TGCGCCAGCAGCCCCCGGCAGGGAGGAGAGTACGAGCAGTACTTC.